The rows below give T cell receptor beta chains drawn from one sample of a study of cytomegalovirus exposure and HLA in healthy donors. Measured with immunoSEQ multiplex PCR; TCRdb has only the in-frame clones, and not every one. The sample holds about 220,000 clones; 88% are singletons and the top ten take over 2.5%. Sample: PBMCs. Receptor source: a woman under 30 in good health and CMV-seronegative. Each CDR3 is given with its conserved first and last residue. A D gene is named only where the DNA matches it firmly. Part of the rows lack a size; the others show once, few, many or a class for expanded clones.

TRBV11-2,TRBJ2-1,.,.,TGTGCCAGCAGCCCCTCAATACGGGTAGGCCATGAGCAGTTCTTC,CASSPSIRVGHEQFF
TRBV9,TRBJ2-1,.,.,TGTGCCAGCAGCCAAATACAGGGGGGGTACAATGAGCAGTTCTTC,CASSQIQGGYNEQFF
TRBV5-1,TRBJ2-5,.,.,TGCGCCAGCAGCAGGGGAGGGGGGGAGACCCAGTACTTC,CASSRGGGETQYF
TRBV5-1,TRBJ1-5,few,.,TGCGCCAGCAGCTTCGCGGGAGGGAGCAATCAGCCCCAGCATTTT,CASSFAGGSNQPQHF
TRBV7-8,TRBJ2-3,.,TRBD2,TGTGCCAGCAGCCCACGGGGGACTAGCGTGAAAGATACGCAGTATTTT,CASSPRGTSVKDTQYF
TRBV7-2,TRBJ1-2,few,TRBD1,TGTGCCAGCAGTCTCCACAGGGGAGAAGTCTACACCTTC,CASSLHRGEVYTF
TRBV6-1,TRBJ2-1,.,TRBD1,TGTGCCAGCAGTGAGATGGGACAGGGTTTCGATGAGCAGTTCTTC,CASSEMGQGFDEQFF
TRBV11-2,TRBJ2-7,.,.,TGTGCCAGCAGCCCCGCTGTAGCGAGCCCTTCCTACGAGCAGTACTTC,CASSPAVASPSYEQYF
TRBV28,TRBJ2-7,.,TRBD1,TGTGCCAGCAGTCGCCGGGACAGGGGCTACGAGCAGTACTTC,CASSRRDRGYEQYF
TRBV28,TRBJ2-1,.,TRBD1,TGTGCCAGCAGCCTACAGGGGGCTCAATACAATGAGCAGTTCTTC,CASSLQGAQYNEQFF
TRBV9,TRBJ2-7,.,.,TGTGCCAGCAGCGCAAGCCTGGACTTCTACGAGCAGTACTTC,CASSASLDFYEQYF
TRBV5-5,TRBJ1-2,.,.,TGTGCCAGCGGCAGGGCCTATGGCTACACCTTC,CASGRAYGYTF
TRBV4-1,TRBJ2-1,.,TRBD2,TGCGCCAGCAGCCAAGATCCCAATAGCGGGAGGCACAATGAGCAGTTCTTC,CASSQDPNSGRHNEQFF
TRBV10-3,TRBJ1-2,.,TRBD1,TGTGCCATCAGGGAGGGACAGGGGGCTTGGGGCTACACCTTC,CAIREGQGAWGYTF
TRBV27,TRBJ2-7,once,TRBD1,TGTGCCAGCAGCCCCGGGACAGGGGTATTCTCCTACGAGCAGTACTTC,CASSPGTGVFSYEQYF
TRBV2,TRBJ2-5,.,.,TGTGCCAGCAGTGAACAACTGACTAGAGAGACCCAGTACTTC,CASSEQLTRETQYF
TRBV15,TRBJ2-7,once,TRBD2,TGTGCCGGGAGCCGTAGTAGCGGGAGGTCCCAGATCACCTACGAGCAGTACTTC,CAGSRSSGRSQITYEQYF
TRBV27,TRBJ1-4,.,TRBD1,TGTGCCAGCAGAATAAGGGGGCTAGCAACTAATGAAAAACTGTTTTTT,CASRIRGLATNEKLFF
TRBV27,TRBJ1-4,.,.,TGTGCCAGCAGTGTGAGTGTTTCGGGTAATGAAAAACTGTTTTTT,CASSVSVSGNEKLFF
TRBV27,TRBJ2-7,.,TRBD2,TGTGCCAGCAGTTTATATAGCGGGAGGCATTACGAGCAGTACTTC,CASSLYSGRHYEQYF
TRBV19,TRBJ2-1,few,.,TGTGCCAGTAGTATAGTCCACAACTCCTACAATGAGCAGTTCTTC,CASSIVHNSYNEQFF
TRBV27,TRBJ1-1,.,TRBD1,TGTGCCAGCAGCAAAGGACCGGGACAGTTGAACACTGAAGCTTTCTTT,CASSKGPGQLNTEAFF
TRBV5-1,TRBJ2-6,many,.,TGCGCCAGCAGGCCGAGTGGAGGTCTACGATACTCTGGGGCCAACGTCCTGACTTTC,CASRPSGGLRYSGANVLTF
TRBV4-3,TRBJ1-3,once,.,TGCGCCAGCAGCCAAGGACTACAGATTGGAAACACCATATATTTT,CASSQGLQIGNTIYF
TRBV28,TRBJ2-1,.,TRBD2,TGTGCCAGCAGTTTTTCGTTGTCGCGGGGGGGCGAGCAGTTCTTC,CASSFSLSRGGEQFF
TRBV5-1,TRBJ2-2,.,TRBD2,TGCGCCAGCAGCAAAGGAGATCGGTTAGCGGGGTACCCGAACACCGGGGAGCTGTTTTTT,CASSKGDRLAGYPNTGELFF
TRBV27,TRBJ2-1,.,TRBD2,TGTGCCAGCAGTTTCTTGGGACTAGCGGGAGGCAATGAGCAGTTCTTC,CASSFLGLAGGNEQFF
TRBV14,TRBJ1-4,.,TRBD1,TGTGCCAGCAGCCGAAGACAGGGTAGGGAAAAACTGTTTTTT,CASSRRQGREKLFF
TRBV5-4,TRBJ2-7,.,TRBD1,TGTGCCAGCAGCCGAAGGTCGACAGGGTCTTACGAGCAGTACTTC,CASSRRSTGSYEQYF
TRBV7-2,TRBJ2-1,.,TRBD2,TGTGCCAGCAGGCCCGGACTAGCGGGAGGAGAGCAGTTCTTC,CASRPGLAGGEQFF
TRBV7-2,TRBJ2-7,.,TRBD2,TGTGCCAGCAGCACCACGAGCGGGAGCTCCTACGAGCAGTACTTC,CASSTTSGSSYEQYF
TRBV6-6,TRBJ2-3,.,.,TGTGCCAGCATGGGAGTCGTAGGTAGCGGCACAGATACGCAGTATTTT,CASMGVVGSGTDTQYF
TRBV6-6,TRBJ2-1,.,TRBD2,TGTGCCACCGGGACTAGCGGCTCCTACAATGAGCAGTTCTTC,CATGTSGSYNEQFF
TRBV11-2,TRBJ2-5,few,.,TGTGCCAGCAGCTTTGTCGCCAGAGAGACCCAGTACTTC,CASSFVARETQYF
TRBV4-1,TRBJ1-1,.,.,TGCGCCAGCAGCCACCTTCCAGGAGGTGGGGAAGCTTTCTTT,CASSHLPGGGEAFF
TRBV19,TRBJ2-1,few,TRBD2,TGTGCCAGTAGTATTTCGCCGACTAGCGGGAGTGAGCAGTTCTTC,CASSISPTSGSEQFF
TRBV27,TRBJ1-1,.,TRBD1,TGTGCCAGCAGTACGAACAGGGGGTACACTGAAGCTTTCTTT,CASSTNRGYTEAFF
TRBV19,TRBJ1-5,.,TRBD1,TGTGCCAGTAGTATTGGACAGGGCGTGCAGCCCCAGCATTTT,CASSIGQGVQPQHF
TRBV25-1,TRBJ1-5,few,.,TGTGCCAGCAGTGGGACAGTGAGCAATCAGCCCCAGCATTTT,CASSGTVSNQPQHF
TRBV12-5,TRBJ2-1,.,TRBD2,TGTGCTAGTGGTTTGGTACAATTAGCGGGGACCTACAATGAGCAGTTCTTC,CASGLVQLAGTYNEQFF
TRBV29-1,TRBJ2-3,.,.,TGCAGCGTTGTATGGCTCATCACAGATACGCAGTATTTT,CSVVWLITDTQYF
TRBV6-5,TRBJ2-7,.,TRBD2,TGTGCCAGCAGTCGGGGGGGGGCTGGATCGGGGGAGCAGTACTTC,CASSRGGAGSGEQYF
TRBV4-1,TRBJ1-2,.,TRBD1,TGCGCCAGCAGCCAAGATTCGGGAGGGACAGGGTATGGCTACACCTTC,CASSQDSGGTGYGYTF
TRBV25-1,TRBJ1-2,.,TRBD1,TGTGCCAGCACCCTCGAGGGGGCAGTTGGCTACACCTTC,CASTLEGAVGYTF
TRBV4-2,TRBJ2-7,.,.,TGTGCCAGCAGCCAGGAGGACTGGACGGGCGAGCAGTACTTC,CASSQEDWTGEQYF
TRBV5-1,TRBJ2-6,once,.,TGCGCCAGCAGCCTAAAAACGTCTGGGGCCAACGTCCTGACTTTC,CASSLKTSGANVLTF
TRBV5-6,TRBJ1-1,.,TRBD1,TGTGCCAGCAGCTTGGTGCAGGGGGCTGAGGCTTTCTTT,CASSLVQGAEAFF
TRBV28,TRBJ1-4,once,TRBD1,TGTGCCAGCAGTCTCCCGACAGGGTCGGGCGAAAAACTGTTTTTT,CASSLPTGSGEKLFF
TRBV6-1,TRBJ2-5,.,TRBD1,TGTGCCAGCAGTGTGACAGACAGGGGGCTAGAGACCCAGTACTTC,CASSVTDRGLETQYF
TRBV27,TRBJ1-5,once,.,TGTGCCAGCAGTTTTAGAGGGCCGGACCAGCCCCAGCATTTT,CASSFRGPDQPQHF
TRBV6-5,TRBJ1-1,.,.,TGTGCCAGCAGTTATGGGGACCGGAGGGACACTGAAGCTTTCTTT,CASSYGDRRDTEAFF
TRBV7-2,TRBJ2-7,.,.,TGTGCCAGCAGCTTCGAGGCAGTTTTCTACGAGCAGTACTTC,CASSFEAVFYEQYF
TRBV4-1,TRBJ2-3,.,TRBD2,TGCGCCAGCAGCCAAGCCGGAGGAGGTAGCGGGAGAGTTGGAGATACGCAGTATTTT,CASSQAGGGSGRVGDTQYF
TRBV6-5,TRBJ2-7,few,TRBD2,TGTGCCAGCAGTGCCCGGGCGGGAGGCTACGAGCAGTACTTC,CASSARAGGYEQYF